Below, 7 T cell receptor beta chains from the same sample are listed, as sequenced in a study of early T cells in non-severe SARS-CoV-2 infection. TCRdb processed the 5' RACE reads anew with MiXCR; each CDR3 protein has one entry. The sample yields some 57,000 distinct CDR3 sequences, over 10% seen once. Sequenced material: whole blood. These receptors were taken from an adult who was a healthcare worker with PCR-confirmed SARS-CoV-2 infection or an uninfected control (not recorded which).

The rearrangement links TRBV7-6 to TRBJ1-4, with 8 bases fitting TRBD1. Germline CDR1 reads SGHVS; CDR2 reads FNYEAQ. V shed 1 base and J 5 bases; nucleotides not matched to a gene: 6. This CDR3 spans 16 amino acids. The DNA for the CDR3 is TGTGCCAGCAGCTTAGGATCCGGGACAGGAAATGAAAAACTGTTTTTT. This codes for CASSLGSGTGNEKLFF.

The V and J genes are TRBV19 and TRBJ2-1; 8 positions match TRBD2. The V and J ends lost 3 bases and 6 bases, in that order; junction bases with no gene match: 10. Germline V lookup: CDR1 LNHDA, CDR2 SQIVND (reference sequence). The CDR3 runs to 16 residues. The DNA of the CDR3 is TGTGCCAGTAGTATTAGCTGGGGACTAGTTAGCAATGAGCAGTTCTTC. This gives the protein CASSISWGLVSNEQFF.

The chain couples TRBV6-6 to TRBJ1-5; D might be TRBD1 (6 bases). The germline V gene encodes CDR1 MNHNY and CDR2 SVGAGI (reference sequence). The CDR3 is 14 amino acids. Trimming removed 6 bases from V and 4 bases from J, with 13 bases in between. The CDR3 spells CASSQRGGNQPQHF. The CDR3 coding sequence is TGTGCCAGCAGCCAAAGGGGGGGGAATCAGCCCCAGCATTTT.

The chain employs TRBV20-1 and TRBJ2-5; D is ambiguous. Germline CDR1 is DFQATT and CDR2 is SNEGSKA (reference sequence). CDR3 length: 15 amino acids. Trimming shortened V by 3 bases and J by 1 base, and 15 bases separated the two germline ends. CDR3 loop: CSASLRVGSQETQYF. CDR3 sequence (DNA): TGCAGTGCTAGTCTGAGAGTGGGTTCCCAAGAGACCCAGTACTTC.

This clonotype was counted many times. The chain employs TRBV7-2 and TRBJ2-2; D could derive from TRBD1 or TRBD2 (5 bases each). The V end lost 1 base, the J end lost 6 bases, and 15 bases lay between the germline ends. The CDR3 totals 16 residues. Per the germline V gene, CDR1 is SGHTA and CDR2 is FQGNSA. The CDR3 nucleotides are TGTGCCAGCAGCTTAGTGGGGGACGGCGCCGCCGGGGAGCTGTTTTTT. Translation gives CASSLVGDGAAGELFF. Full variable domain (missing parts from reference TRBV7-2 and TRBJ2-2): GAGVSQSPSNKVTEKGKDVELRCDPISGHTALYWYRQSLGQGLEFLIYFQGNSAPDKSGLPSDRFSAERTGGSVSTLTIQRTQQEDSAVYLCASSLVGDGAAGELFFGEGSRLTVL.

This sequence joins TRBV6-4 and TRBJ2-1; the match to TRBD2 covers 8 bases. Germline V gene lookup returns CDR1 MRHNA and CDR2 SNTAGT. V dropped 5 bases and J dropped 2; count of bases not matched to a gene: 5. The CDR3 consists of 15 residues. The CDR3 spells CASSYSGEPYNEQFF. The CDR3 nucleotides read TGTGCCAGCAGTTATAGCGGGGAACCCTACAATGAGCAGTTCTTC.

This clonotype has only a few counts. This chain joins TRBV20-1 and TRBJ2-3; TRBD1 agrees at 11 bases. CDR3 size: 14 residues. CDR1 is DFQATT, CDR2 SNEGSKA, per germline (reference sequence). V shed 6 bases and J 1 base; nucleotides not matched to a gene: 3. CDR3 sequence (DNA): TGCAGTGCAATGGGACAGGGGGGCACAGATACGCAGTATTTT. Its protein product is CSAMGQGGTDTQYF.